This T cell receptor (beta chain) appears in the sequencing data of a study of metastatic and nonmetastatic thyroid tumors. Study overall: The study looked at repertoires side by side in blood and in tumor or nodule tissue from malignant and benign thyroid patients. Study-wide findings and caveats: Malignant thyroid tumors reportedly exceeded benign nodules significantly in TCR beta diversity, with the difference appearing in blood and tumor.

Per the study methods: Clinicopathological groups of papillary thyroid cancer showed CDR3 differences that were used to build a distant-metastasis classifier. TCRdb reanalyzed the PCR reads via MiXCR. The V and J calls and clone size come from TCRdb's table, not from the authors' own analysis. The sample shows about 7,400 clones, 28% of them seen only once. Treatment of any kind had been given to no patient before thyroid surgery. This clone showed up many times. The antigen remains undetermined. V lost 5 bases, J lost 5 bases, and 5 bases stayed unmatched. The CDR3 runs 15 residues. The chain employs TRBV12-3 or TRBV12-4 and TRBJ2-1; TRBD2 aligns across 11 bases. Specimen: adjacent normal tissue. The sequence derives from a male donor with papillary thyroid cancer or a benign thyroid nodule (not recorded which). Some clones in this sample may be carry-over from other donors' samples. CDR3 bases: TGTGCCAGCAGTCTGATTAGCGGGAGGGACAATGAGCAGTTCTTC. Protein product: CASSLISGRDNEQFF.